This passage covers 14 T cell receptor beta chains from one sample sequenced in a study of blood T cell repertoires in COVID-19. Clones were sequenced by immunoSEQ multiplex PCR, and TCRdb holds only the in-frame ones, with some missing. The sample contains fewer than 350,000 clones, around 85% of which appear only once. The sample was PBMCs or T cells enriched from blood (not recorded which). These receptors all stem from a woman in her 30s who had been exposed to COVID-19.

The V and J genes are TRBV14 and TRBJ2-7; 8 positions match TRBD2. V dropped 1 base and J dropped 2; count of bases not matched to a gene: 7. Germline CDR1 is SGHDN and CDR2 is FVKESK. The CDR3 totals 16 residues. CDR3 nucleotide sequence: TGTGCCAGCAGCCAAGGGGTACTAGCGGATACCTACGAGCAGTACTTC. It translates to CASSQGVLADTYEQYF.

This chain links TRBV16 with TRBJ1-2, with no clear D. Trimming left V 0 bases short and J 10 bases short, with 9 bases between. Germline loops: CDR1 KGHSY, CDR2 FQNENV. CDR3 length: 12 residues. This CDR3 reads CASSQSLRLYTF. The CDR3 coding sequence is TGTGCCAGCAGCCAATCGCTCAGACTCTACACCTTC.

The chain is built from TRBV28 and TRBJ1-5; 7 nucleotides match TRBD1. This CDR3 is built from 17 residues. V dropped 3 bases and J dropped 0; count of bases not matched to a gene: 8. Germline CDR1 is MDHEN and CDR2 is SYDVKM. CDR3 region: CASSFAQGVNSNQPQHF. The CDR3 DNA is TGTGCCAGCAGTTTTGCGCAGGGGGTAAATAGCAATCAGCCCCAGCATTTT.

The chain has TRBV9 and TRBJ2-1, with 10 bases fitting TRBD1. V was clipped by 2 bases and J by 0 bases; unmatched bases: 14. This CDR3 spans 20 amino acids. Germline lookup yields CDR1 SGDLS and CDR2 YYNGEE. The CDR3 sequence: CASSVSRDRGIESSYNEQFF. CDR3 DNA: TGTGCCAGCAGCGTGAGCCGGGACAGGGGAATTGAAAGCTCCTACAATGAGCAGTTCTTC.

This chain connects TRBV6-5 to TRBJ2-5; D is possibly TRBD1 (5 bases). Trimming stripped 0 bases from V and 9 bases from J, with 11 bases between. The CDR3 is 13 amino acids. CDR1 and CDR2 (germline): MNHEY, SVGAGI. The CDR3 DNA sequence: TGTGCCAGCAGTTACTCCGGGTCCAGGGCCCAGTACTTC. It translates to CASSYSGSRAQYF.

The chain links TRBV28 to TRBJ1-1, with no clear D. In germline, CDR1 is MDHEN, CDR2 SYDVKM. Trimming removed 1 base at V and 11 bases at J, with 8 bases between. This CDR3 is 11 amino acids long. CDR3 region: CASSLSHSAFF. DNA for the CDR3: TGTGCCAGCAGTTTATCACATTCGGCTTTCTTT.

J is TRBJ2-5 and V is TRBV7-3; no clear D gene. Trimming removed 5 bases at V and 4 bases at J, with 11 bases between. The CDR3 is made up of 13 amino acids. Per germline, CDR1 SGHTA and CDR2 FQGTGA. As DNA, the CDR3 is TGTGCCAGCAGCCTCGGGTCTTCAGAGACCCAGTACTTC. Encoded protein: CASSLGSSETQYF. The entire variable domain, with the rest obtained from reference TRBV7-3 and TRBJ2-5, is as follows: GAGVSQTPSNKVTEKGKYVELRCDPISGHTALYWYRQSLGQGPEFLIYFQGTGAADDSGLPNDRFFAVRPEGSVSTLKIQRTERGDSAVYLCASSLGSSETQYFGPGTRLLVL.

The chain combines TRBV9 with TRBJ2-1; 7 nucleotides line up with TRBD2. J gave up 1 base and V 7 bases, and 14 bases lay outside the gene matches. The germline V gene encodes CDR1 SGDLS and CDR2 YYNGEE. There are 17 residues in the CDR3. The CDR3 loop reads CASGGKERGASYNEQFF. The CDR3 DNA reads as TGTGCCAGCGGTGGTAAGGAGCGGGGAGCTTCCTACAATGAGCAGTTCTTC.

The genes are TRBV3-1 (or the pseudogene TRBV3-2) and TRBJ2-2; D perhaps matches TRBD1 (6 bases). This CDR3 spans 17 amino acids. Germline loops: CDR1 LGHDT, CDR2 YNNKEL (reference sequence). Trimming removed 1 base from V and 5 bases from J, with 17 bases in between. The CDR3 DNA follows: TGTGCCAGCAGCCAAGTTGGAGACAGGAGACAAACCGGGGAGCTGTTTTTT. Residues: CASSQVGDRRQTGELFF.

The rearrangement joins TRBV6-2 or TRBV6-3 to TRBJ2-7, with 10 bases lining up with TRBD2. CDR3 length equals 20 residues. The ends lost 0 bases at V and 0 bases at J; junction bases unmatched: 14. Germline V lookup: CDR1 MNHEY, CDR2 SVGEGT. The CDR3 DNA follows: TGTGCCAGCAGTTACTCGCAAAAGAGGACTAGCGGCTTAAGCTCCTACGAGCAGTACTTC. It codes for CASSYSQKRTSGLSSYEQYF.

The rearrangement uses TRBV30 and TRBJ2-5, with D perhaps matching TRBD2 (5 bases). V lost 3 bases to trimming and J lost 0 bases, with 5 bases between them. The germline CDR1 and CDR2 sequences are GTSNPN and SVGIG (reference sequence). This CDR3 is built from 12 residues. CDR3 protein: CAWSGNQETQYF. The CDR3 coding sequence is TGTGCCTGGAGCGGGAACCAAGAGACCCAGTACTTC.

The CDR3 loop reads CASSRLIPGLAGGPDTGELFF. CDR3 DNA sequence: TGTGCCAGTAGTAGACTGATCCCGGGACTAGCGGGGGGGCCGGACACCGGGGAGCTGTTTTTT. This chain joins TRBV19 and TRBJ2-2, with 16 bases lining up with TRBD2. Unmatched junction bases numbered 14, after V lost 4 bases and J lost 3 bases. Germline CDR1 LNHDA, CDR2 SQIVND (reference sequence). The CDR3 runs to 21 residues.

The gene calls are TRBV6-5 and TRBJ2-7, with a weak D call TRBD1 (5 bases). The CDR3 consists of 15 residues. The germline V gene has CDR1 MNHEY and CDR2 SVGAGI. Deletions cut 10 bases from V and 1 base from J, with 20 bases between. CDR3 sequence: CAINEQGGISYEQYF. CDR3 coding DNA: TGTGCCATCAACGAGCAGGGTGGCATTTCCTACGAGCAGTACTTC.

The chain has TRBV9 and TRBJ2-5; the D gene is possibly TRBD2 (7 bases). Germline CDR1 SGDLS, CDR2 YYNGEE. Trimming stripped 4 bases from V and 4 bases from J, with 20 bases between. The CDR3 sequence is 16 residues long. Written as DNA, the CDR3 is TGTGCCAGCAGCTCAGGGCTGGCGGGGGCTAGAGAGACCCAGTACTTC. Translation gives CASSSGLAGARETQYF.